This T cell receptor (beta chain) comes out of a study of cytomegalovirus exposure and HLA in healthy donors. Looking at the study overall: A prior study identified 117 million unique TCR beta sequences from 200 million or so T cells.

The CDR3 runs to 13 residues. J was trimmed by 3 bases and V by 3 bases; bases with no gene match: 0. Germline V gene sequence: CDR1 LNHNV, CDR2 YYDKDF (reference sequence). Findings and limits, study-wide: There were reportedly fewer N-insertions in an Asian-associated ancestry cluster than the approximately 640-donor mean, in a later analysis. Later analysis identified a missense DCLRE1C variant that was linked to TCR beta V- and J-gene trimming. Accurate prediction of most subjects' HLA-A and HLA-B alleles from TCR beta sequences was reported.

The study ran its PCR with 60 Vbeta and 13 Jbeta primers. Only in-frame clones appear in the TCRdb table, and some are missing; sequencing was by immunoSEQ multiplex PCR. The sample has 95,000 to 150,000 clones, roughly 80% seen once. Comment on this clone: The antigen remains unidentified.

The sequencing input was PBMCs. The chain has TRBV15 and TRBJ1-1; TRBD1 aligns across 8 bases. This receptor was taken from a woman in her thirties or forties in good health and CMV-seropositive. The CDR3 sequence: CATSRDRDTEAFF. CDR3 DNA sequence: TGTGCCACCAGCAGGGACAGGGACACTGAAGCTTTCTTT.